This T cell receptor (beta chain) was found in a study of OX40 agonist ivuxolimab in advanced cancers. The overall study: Ivuxolimab was delivered to patients intravenously every 2 weeks at doses spanning 0.01 to 10 mg/kg.

Study conclusions and caveats: Low clonal expansion, among the lowest seen, marked partial responders at 0.1-3.0 mg/kg. Still undetermined is the antigen specificity of the expanded peripheral T cells.

Sequenced by immunoSEQ multiplex PCR; TCRdb stores in-frame clones only, minus some. Of about 100,000 clones in the sample, 75% to 95% were seen once. Regarding this clone: What it recognizes is unknown.

The CDR3 runs 16 residues. J gave up 0 bases and V 4 bases, and 6 bases lay outside the gene matches. Per germline, CDR1 SGHVS and CDR2 FNYEAQ. The sequences come from CD4+ or CD8+ T cells sorted from blood, collected in a trial of the OX40 agonist ivuxolimab. The V call is TRBV7-6, the J call TRBJ2-3, with 8 bases matching TRBD2. The receptor comes from an adult with an advanced solid tumor such as melanoma, head and neck, liver or kidney cancer. CDR3 bases: TGTGCCAGCAGCTCGCGGCGGGAGGCTAGCACAGATACGCAGTATTTT. Protein sequence: CASSSRREASTDTQYF.